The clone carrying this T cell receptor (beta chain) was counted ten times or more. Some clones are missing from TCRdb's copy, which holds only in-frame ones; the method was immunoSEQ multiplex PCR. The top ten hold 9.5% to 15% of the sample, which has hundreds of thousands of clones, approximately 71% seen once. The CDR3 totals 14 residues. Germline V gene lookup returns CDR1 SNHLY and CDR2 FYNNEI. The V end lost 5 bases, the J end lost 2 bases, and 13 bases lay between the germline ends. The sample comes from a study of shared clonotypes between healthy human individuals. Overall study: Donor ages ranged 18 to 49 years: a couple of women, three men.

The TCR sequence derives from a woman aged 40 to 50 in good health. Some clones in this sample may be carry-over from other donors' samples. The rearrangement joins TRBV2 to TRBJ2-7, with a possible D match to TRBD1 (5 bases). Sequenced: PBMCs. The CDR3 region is CASSSDSGAYEQYF. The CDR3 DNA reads TGTGCCAGCAGTTCCGACAGTGGGGCCTACGAGCAGTACTTC.